This record looks at one TCR beta chain sequence and its context. These data belong to a study of blood T cell repertoires in COVID-19. The table came from immunoSEQ multiplex PCR; TCRdb's copy has only in-frame clones and leaves some out. Among about 190,000 clones, more than 75% were seen once, and the ten largest hold more than 7.5%. Sequencing used PBMCs or T cells enriched from blood (not recorded which). The sequence was collected from a woman aged 25 to 45 who had recovered from COVID-19.

CDR3 residues: CASSYASDTQYF. In DNA form, the CDR3 reads TGTGCCAGCAGTTACGCTAGTGATACGCAGTATTTT. The chain combines TRBV6-5 with TRBJ2-3; D is unclear. The CDR3 loop spans 12 amino acids. With 2 bases removed from V and 6 bases from J, the gap between germline ends came to 6 bases. CDR1 is MNHEY and CDR2 is SVGAGI in the germline V gene.